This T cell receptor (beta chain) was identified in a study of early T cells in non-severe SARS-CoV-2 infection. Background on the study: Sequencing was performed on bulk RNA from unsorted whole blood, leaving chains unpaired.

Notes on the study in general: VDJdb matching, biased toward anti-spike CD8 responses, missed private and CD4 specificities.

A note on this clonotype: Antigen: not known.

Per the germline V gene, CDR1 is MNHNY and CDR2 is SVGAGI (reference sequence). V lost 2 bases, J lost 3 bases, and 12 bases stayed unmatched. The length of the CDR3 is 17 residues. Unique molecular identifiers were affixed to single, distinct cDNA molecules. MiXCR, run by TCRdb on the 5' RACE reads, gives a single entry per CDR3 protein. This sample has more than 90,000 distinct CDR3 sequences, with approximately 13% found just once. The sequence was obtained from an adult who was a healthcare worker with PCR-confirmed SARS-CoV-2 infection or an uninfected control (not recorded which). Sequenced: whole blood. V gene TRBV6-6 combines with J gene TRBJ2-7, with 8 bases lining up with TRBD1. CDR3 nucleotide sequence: TGTGCCAGCAGTTACATGGGACAGGCGATGACCCACTACGAGCAGTACTTC. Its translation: CASSYMGQAMTHYEQYF.